The clone carrying this T cell receptor (beta chain) was observed a few times. Antigen: not known. The CDR3 sequence is 16 residues long. V lost 4 bases to trimming and J lost 2 bases; unmatched junction nucleotides: 7. Germline assignment: CDR1 SGHAT and CDR2 FQDESV (reference sequence). This sample is drawn from a study of beta chain features in type 1 diabetes. Study findings and constraints: In every one of the four CD4+ subsets, TCRB CDR3s were moderately but significantly shorter in Type 1 diabetes patients. Lower insertion and higher deletion counts appeared at VDJ junctions in type 1 diabetes patients.

Since all of the isolated RNA was reverse transcribed, expressed TCRB transcripts were what got sequenced. Clones were sequenced by immunoSEQ multiplex PCR, and TCRdb holds only the in-frame ones, with some missing. The profile covers about 710,000 clones, with over 11% appearing a single time and 0.035% to 0.045% taken by the ten largest. This TCR was recovered from a man between 18 and 35 years old with type 1 diabetes. Sequences were obtained from naive CD4+ T cells from blood. The chain couples TRBV11-1 to TRBJ2-3; the match to TRBD2 covers 9 bases. This CDR3 is CASSWSGRTLTDTQYF. CDR3 coding DNA: TGTGCCAGCAGCTGGAGCGGGAGGACCCTCACAGATACGCAGTATTTT.